This T cell receptor (beta chain) was sequenced during a study of T cells in Graves' hyperthyroidism and ophthalmopathy. Regarding the study as a whole: Blood held most thyroid clonotypes expanded above 0.001 frequency. Ophthalmopathy, which appeared later, was predicted by the model a median 6.5 months before onset.

Fresh peripheral blood, 10 ml, was the source of the PBMCs. RNA transcripts provided the source from which TCR beta CDR3 regions were amplified. An initial round of RT-PCR targeting the TCR CDR3 relied on the HTBI primer set. TCRdb called the multiplex PCR reads again in MiXCR, with one record for every CDR3 protein. The profile covers roughly 530,000 distinct CDR3 sequences, with roughly 17% appearing a single time and approximately 16% taken by the ten largest. At least ten counts were recorded for this clonotype. Its matching antigen is unknown. The J segment lost 1 base and the V segment lost 6 bases, leaving 7 bases of the junction unmatched. Germline V gene sequence: CDR1 KGHSH, CDR2 LQKENI. The CDR3 length is 15 residues.

This clonotype was sampled from a woman aged 18-30 years with Graves' ophthalmopathy. The chain links TRBV18 to TRBJ2-3, with 7 bases matching TRBD2. The sample consisted of blood. The CDR3 DNA reads as TGTGCCAGCTCTACCATGGGAGGGGGCACAGATACGCAGTATTTT. Protein: CASSTMGGGTDTQYF.